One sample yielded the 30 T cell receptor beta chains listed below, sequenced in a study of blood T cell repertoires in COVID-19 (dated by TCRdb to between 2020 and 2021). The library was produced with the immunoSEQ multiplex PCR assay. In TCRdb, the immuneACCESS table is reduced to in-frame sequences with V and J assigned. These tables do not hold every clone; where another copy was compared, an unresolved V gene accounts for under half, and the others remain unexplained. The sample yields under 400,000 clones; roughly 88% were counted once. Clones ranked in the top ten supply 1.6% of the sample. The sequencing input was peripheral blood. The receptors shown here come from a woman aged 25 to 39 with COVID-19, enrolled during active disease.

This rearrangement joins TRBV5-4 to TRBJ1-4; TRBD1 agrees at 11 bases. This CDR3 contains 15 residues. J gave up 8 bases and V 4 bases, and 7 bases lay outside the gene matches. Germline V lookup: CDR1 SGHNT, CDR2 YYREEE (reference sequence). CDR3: CASSGGQGALEKLFF. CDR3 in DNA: TGTGCCAGCAGCGGAGGACAGGGGGCGTTGGAAAAACTGTTTTTT.

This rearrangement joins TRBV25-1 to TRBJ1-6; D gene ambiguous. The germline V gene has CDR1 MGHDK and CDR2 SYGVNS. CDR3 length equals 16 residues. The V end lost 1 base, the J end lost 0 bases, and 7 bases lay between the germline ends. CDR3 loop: CASSESGSSYNSPLHF. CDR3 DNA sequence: TGTGCCAGCAGTGAATCAGGAAGCTCCTATAATTCACCCCTCCACTTT.

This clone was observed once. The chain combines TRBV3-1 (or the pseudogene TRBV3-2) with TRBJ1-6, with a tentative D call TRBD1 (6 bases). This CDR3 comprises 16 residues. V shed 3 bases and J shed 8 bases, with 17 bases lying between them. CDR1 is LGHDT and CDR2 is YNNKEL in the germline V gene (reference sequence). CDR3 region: CASSQTSVAGDSPLHF. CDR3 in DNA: TGTGCCAGCAGCCAGACGTCCGTGGCAGGGGATTCACCCCTCCACTTT.

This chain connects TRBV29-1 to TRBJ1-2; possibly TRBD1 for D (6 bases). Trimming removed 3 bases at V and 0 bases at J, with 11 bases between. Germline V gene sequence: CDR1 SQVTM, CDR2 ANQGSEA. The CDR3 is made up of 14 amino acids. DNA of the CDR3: TGCAGCGTTGATGACCGGGACACTAACTATGGCTACACCTTC. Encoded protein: CSVDDRDTNYGYTF.

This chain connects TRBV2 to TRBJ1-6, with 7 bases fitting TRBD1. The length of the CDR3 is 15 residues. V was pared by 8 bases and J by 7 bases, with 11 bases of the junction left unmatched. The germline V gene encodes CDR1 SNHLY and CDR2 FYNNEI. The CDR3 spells CASRPQDRKNSPLHF. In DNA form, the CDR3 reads TGTGCCAGCCGACCCCAGGACAGGAAAAATTCACCCCTCCACTTT.

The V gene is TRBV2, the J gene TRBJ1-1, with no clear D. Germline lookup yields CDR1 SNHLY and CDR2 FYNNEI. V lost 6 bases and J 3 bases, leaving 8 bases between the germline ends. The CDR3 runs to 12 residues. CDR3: CASSRTYTEAFF. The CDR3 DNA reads TGTGCCAGCAGCCGAACTTACACTGAAGCTTTCTTT.

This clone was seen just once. For the CDR3, the DNA is TGTGCCAGCAGTTACGGACAGTACTATGGCTACACCTTC. It codes for CASSYGQYYGYTF. The chain recombines TRBV6-6 with TRBJ1-2, with D tentatively TRBD1 (6 bases). This CDR3 is built from 13 residues. Trimming left V 2 bases short and J 3 bases short, with 7 bases between. Looked up from germline, CDR1 is MNHNY and CDR2 is SVGAGI (reference sequence).

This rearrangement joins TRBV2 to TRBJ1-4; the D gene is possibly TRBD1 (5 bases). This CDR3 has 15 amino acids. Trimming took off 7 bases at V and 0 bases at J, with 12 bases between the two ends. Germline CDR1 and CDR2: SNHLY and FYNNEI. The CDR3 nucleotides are TGTGCCAGCACCCAGGGAGGGGCAACTAATGAAAAACTGTTTTTT. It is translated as CASTQGGATNEKLFF.

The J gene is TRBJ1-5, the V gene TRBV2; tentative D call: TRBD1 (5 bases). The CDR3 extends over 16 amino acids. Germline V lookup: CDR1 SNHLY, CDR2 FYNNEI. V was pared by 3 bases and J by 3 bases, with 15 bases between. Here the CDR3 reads CASSDHRRGLNQPQHF. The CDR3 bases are TGTGCCAGCAGTGATCACCGGAGGGGCCTCAATCAGCCCCAGCATTTT.

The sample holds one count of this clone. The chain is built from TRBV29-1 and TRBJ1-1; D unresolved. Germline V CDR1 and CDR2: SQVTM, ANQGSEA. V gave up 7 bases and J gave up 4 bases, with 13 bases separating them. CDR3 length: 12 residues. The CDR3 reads CSAPRGGTEAFF. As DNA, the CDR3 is TGCAGCGCCCCCCGGGGTGGCACTGAAGCTTTCTTT.

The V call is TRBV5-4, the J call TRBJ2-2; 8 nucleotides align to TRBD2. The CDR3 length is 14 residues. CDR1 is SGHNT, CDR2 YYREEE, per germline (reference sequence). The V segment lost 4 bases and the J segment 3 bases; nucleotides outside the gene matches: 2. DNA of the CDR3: TGTGCCAGCAGCCCGGGGGGGGACACCGGGGAGCTGTTTTTT. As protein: CASSPGGDTGELFF.

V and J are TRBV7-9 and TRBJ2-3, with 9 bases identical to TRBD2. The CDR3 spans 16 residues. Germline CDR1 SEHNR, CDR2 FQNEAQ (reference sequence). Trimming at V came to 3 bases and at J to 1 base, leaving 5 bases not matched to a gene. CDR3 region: CASSLPSGDRTDTQYF. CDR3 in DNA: TGTGCCAGCAGCTTGCCTAGCGGGGACCGCACAGATACGCAGTATTTT. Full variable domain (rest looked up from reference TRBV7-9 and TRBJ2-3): DTGVSQNPRHKITKRGQNVTFRCDPISEHNRLYWYRQTLGQGPEFLTYFQNEAQLEKSRLLSDRFSAERPKGSFSTLEIQRTEQGDSAMYLCASSLPSGDRTDTQYFGPGTRLTVL.

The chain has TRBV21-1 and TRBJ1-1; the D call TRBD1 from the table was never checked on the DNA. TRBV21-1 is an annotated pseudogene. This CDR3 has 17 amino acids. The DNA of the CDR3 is TGTGCCAGCAGCAAAAAAGTGGGGACAGGGGGCGAAGCTGAAGCTTTCTTT. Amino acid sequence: CASSKKVGTGGEAEAFF.

CDR3 DNA sequence: TGTGCCAGTAGCGGAGGACAGGGGGCCTATAATTCACCCCTCCACTTT. Its protein product is CASSGGQGAYNSPLHF. The chain combines TRBV19 with TRBJ1-6; 10 positions agree with TRBD1. The ends lost 6 bases at V and 2 bases at J; junction bases unmatched: 4. This CDR3 has 16 residues. Germline CDR1 and CDR2: LNHDA and SQIVND (reference sequence).

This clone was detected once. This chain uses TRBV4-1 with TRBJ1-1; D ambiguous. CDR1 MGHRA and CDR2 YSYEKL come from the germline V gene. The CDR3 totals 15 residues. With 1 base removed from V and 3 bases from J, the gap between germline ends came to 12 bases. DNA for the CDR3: TGCGCCAGCAGCCAAGTACAGAGGGAGGACACTGAAGCTTTCTTT. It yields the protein CASSQVQREDTEAFF.

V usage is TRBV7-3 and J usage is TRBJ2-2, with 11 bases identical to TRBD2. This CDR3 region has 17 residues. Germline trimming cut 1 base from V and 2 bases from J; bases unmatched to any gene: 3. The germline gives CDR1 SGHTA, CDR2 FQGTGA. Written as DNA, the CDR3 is TGTGCCAGCAGCTTAAGGACTAGCGGGTCAAACACCGGGGAGCTGTTTTTT. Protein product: CASSLRTSGSNTGELFF. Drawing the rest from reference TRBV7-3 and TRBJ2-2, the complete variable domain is GAGVSQTPSNKVTEKGKYVELRCDPISGHTALYWYRQSLGQGPEFLIYFQGTGAADDSGLPNDRFFAVRPEGSVSTLKIQRTERGDSAVYLCASSLRTSGSNTGELFFGEGSRLTVL.

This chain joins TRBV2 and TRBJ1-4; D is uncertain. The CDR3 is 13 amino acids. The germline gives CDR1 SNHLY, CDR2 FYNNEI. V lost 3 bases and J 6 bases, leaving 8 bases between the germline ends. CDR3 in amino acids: CASSEETDEKLFF. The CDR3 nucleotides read TGTGCCAGCAGTGAGGAGACGGATGAAAAACTGTTTTTT.

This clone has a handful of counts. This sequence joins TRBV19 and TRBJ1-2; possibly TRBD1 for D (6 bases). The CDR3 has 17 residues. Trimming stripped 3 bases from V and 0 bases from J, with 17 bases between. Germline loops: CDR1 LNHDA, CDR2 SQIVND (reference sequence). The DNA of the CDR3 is TGTGCCAGTAGTATTAACAACGCAGGGGCCCCTAACTATGGCTACACCTTC. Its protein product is CASSINNAGAPNYGYTF.

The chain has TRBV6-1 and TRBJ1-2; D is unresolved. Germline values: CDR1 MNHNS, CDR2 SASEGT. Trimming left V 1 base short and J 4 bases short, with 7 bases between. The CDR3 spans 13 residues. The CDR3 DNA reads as TGTGCCAGCAGTGAAGGAGCAGGCTATGGCTACACCTTC. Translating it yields CASSEGAGYGYTF.

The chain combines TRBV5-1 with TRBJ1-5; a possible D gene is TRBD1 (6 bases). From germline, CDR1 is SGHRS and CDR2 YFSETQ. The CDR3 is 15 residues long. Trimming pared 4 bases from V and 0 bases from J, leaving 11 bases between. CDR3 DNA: TGCGCCAGCAGCCCCCAGGGGACTAGCAATCAGCCCCAGCATTTT. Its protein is CASSPQGTSNQPQHF.

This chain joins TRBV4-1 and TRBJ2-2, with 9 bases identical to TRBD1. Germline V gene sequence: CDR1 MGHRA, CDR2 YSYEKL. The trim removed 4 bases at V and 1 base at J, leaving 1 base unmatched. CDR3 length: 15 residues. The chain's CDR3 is CASSPGQGNTGELFF. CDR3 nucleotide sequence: TGCGCCAGCAGCCCGGGACAGGGGAACACCGGGGAGCTGTTTTTT.

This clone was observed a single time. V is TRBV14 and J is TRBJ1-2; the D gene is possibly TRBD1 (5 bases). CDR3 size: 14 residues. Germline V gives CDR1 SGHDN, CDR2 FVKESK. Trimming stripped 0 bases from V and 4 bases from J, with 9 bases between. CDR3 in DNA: TGTGCCAGCAGCCAAGAGACAGAGCGCTATGGCTACACCTTC. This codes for CASSQETERYGYTF.

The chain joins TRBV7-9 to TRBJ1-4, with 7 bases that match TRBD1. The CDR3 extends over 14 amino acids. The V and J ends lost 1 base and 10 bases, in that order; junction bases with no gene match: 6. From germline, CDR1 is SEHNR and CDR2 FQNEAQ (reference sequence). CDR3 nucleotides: TGTGCCAGCAGCTTAGAGGGGGCGATGGCAAAACTGTTTTTT. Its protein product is CASSLEGAMAKLFF.

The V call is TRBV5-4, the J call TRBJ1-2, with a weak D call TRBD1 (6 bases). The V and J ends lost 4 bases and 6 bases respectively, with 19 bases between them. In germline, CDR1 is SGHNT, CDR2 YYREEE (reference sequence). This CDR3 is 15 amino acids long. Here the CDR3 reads CASSLSMGGGNGYTF. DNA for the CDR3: TGTGCCAGCAGCCTTTCCATGGGAGGGGGAAATGGCTACACCTTC.

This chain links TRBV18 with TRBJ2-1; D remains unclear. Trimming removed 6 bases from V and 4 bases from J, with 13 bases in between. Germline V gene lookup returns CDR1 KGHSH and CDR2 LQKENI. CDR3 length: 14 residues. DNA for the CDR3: TGTGCCAGCTCGCCTTCTTCGGTGTACAATGAGCAGTTCTTC. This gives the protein CASSPSSVYNEQFF.

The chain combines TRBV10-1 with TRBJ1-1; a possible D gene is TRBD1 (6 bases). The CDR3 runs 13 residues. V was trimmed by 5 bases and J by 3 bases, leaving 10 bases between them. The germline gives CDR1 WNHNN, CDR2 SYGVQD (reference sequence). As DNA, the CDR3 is TGCGCCAGCAGTCAGGGGAGGGACACTGAAGCTTTCTTT. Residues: CASSQGRDTEAFF.

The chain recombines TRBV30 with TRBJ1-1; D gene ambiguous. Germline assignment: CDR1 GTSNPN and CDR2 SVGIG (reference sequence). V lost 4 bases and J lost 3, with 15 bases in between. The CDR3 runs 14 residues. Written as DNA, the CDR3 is TGTGCCTGGATAAGCCGGGTCACACACACTGAAGCTTTCTTT. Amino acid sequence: CAWISRVTHTEAFF.

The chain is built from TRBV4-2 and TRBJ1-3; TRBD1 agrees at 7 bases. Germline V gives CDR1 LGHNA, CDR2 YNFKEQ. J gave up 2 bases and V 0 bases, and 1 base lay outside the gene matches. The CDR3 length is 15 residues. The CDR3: CASSQERGPGNTIYF. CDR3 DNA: TGTGCCAGCAGCCAAGAGAGGGGGCCTGGAAACACCATATATTTT.

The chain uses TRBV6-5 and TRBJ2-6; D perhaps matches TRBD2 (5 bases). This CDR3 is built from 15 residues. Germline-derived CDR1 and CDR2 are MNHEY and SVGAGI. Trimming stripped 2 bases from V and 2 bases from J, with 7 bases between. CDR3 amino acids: CASSYMGAGANVLTF. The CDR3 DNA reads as TGTGCCAGCAGTTACATGGGAGCTGGGGCCAACGTCCTGACTTTC.

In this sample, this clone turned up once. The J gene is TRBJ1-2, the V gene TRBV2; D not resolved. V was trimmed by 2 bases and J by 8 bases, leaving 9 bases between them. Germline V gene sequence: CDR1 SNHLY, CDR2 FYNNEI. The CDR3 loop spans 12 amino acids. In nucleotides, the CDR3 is TGTGCCAGCAGTGAATCCCACAGAGGCTACACCTTC. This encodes CASSESHRGYTF.